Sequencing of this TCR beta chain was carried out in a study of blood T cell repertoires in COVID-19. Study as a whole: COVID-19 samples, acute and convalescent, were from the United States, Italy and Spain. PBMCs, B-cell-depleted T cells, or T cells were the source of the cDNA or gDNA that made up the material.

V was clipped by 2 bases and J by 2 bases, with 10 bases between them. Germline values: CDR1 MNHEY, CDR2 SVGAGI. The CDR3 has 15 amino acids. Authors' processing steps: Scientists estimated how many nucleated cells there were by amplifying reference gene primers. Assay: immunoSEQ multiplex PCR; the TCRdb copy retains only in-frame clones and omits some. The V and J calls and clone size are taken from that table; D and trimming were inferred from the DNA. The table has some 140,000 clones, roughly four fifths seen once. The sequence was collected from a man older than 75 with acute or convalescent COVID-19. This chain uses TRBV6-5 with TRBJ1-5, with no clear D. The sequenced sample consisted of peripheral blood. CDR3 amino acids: CASSYTGDGNQPQHF. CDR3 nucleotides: TGTGCCAGCAGTTACACCGGGGATGGCAATCAGCCCCAGCATTTT.